This TCR beta chain was sequenced during a study of T cells after yellow fever vaccination. Turning to the study itself: SMART-Seq v4 Ultra Low Input handled preparation of low-cell-number fractions. Study-level results: Few clonotypes appeared in both CD4 and CD8 compartments. It was the secondary response that reached its peak faster, day 5 versus 15, but it was weaker.

This clonotype has just a few counts. Its antigen is not known. The study made its TCR cDNA through 5'RACE template switching. That step introduced a universal primer site along with UMIs. Via MiXCR, TCRdb re-called the 5' RACE reads, giving one row per CDR3 protein. The profile shows about 330,000 distinct CDR3 sequences, about 8.3% of them singletons. The TCR comes from a man aged 18 to 30 who received the YFV17D yellow fever vaccine. Sequencing used PBMCs, obtained approximately 40 days after the first yellow fever vaccination.

The CDR3 DNA follows: TGTGCCTGGAGTGTACCCAGGGGACCGAACACCGGGGAGCTGTTTTTT. Its protein is CAWSVPRGPNTGELFF. V and J are TRBV30 and TRBJ2-2; a weak D match, TRBD1 (6 bases). Trimming took 0 bases from V and 0 from J, leaving 11 bases between them. The CDR3 has 16 residues. Germline V gene data show CDR1 as GTSNPN and CDR2 as SVGIG (reference sequence).